These 15 T cell receptor beta chains were sequenced from one sample in a study of memory CD4+ T cells and cytomegalovirus serostatus. The sort gate was single viable CD3+CD4+CD8-CD45RO+ cells for memory CD4+ T cells. Sequenced by immunoSEQ multiplex PCR; TCRdb stores in-frame clones only, minus some. This sample yields tens of thousands of clones, of which roughly 80% are seen a single time; approximately 0.8% belongs to the top ten. Sequencing input: memory CD4+ T cells from blood. Source of these receptors: an adult in good health and CMV-seronegative.

The chain employs TRBV4-3 and TRBJ2-2, with D tentatively TRBD2 (6 bases). The V end was cut by 2 bases, the J end by 4 bases, with 14 bases between. The germline CDR1 and CDR2 sequences are LGHNA and YSLEER. This CDR3 region has 16 residues. The CDR3 here is CASSQNTGSTTGELFF. CDR3 bases: TGCGCCAGCAGCCAAAACACCGGGAGTACCACCGGGGAGCTGTTTTTT.

The CDR3 sequence: CASSDRQGQTYGYTF. CDR3 nucleotide sequence: TGTGCCAGCAGTGACAGACAGGGCCAAACCTATGGCTACACCTTC. V usage is TRBV25-1 and J usage is TRBJ1-2; TRBD1 matches at 7 bases. V shed 3 bases, J shed 4 bases, and the junction held 8 bases outside the gene matches. From germline, CDR1 is MGHDK and CDR2 SYGVNS. The CDR3 runs to 15 residues.

The genes are TRBV5-4 and TRBJ1-1; D is ambiguous. Germline CDR1 SGHNT, CDR2 YYREEE (reference sequence). Trimming stripped 0 bases from V and 1 base from J, with 4 bases between. CDR3 length: 13 amino acids. CDR3 protein: CASSLDQNTEAFF. Written as DNA, the CDR3 is TGTGCCAGCAGCTTGGACCAGAACACTGAAGCTTTCTTT.

This chain joins TRBV6-4 and TRBJ1-2; TRBD1 is a possible D gene (5 bases). Trimming stripped 2 bases from V and 8 bases from J, with 30 bases between. CDR3 length: 19 amino acids. The germline CDR1 and CDR2 sequences are MRHNA and SNTAGT. The CDR3 DNA reads as TGTGCCAGCAGTGACGTTACCGGGAGAGGGACCTACGCGAGGGAAGGCTACACCTTC. This translates into CASSDVTGRGTYAREGYTF.

The CDR3 region has the DNA TGTGCCAGCAGTTCCGGACAGGCTAGCACAGATACGCAGTATTTT. It is translated as CASSSGQASTDTQYF. J is TRBJ2-3 and V is TRBV6-5; 7 bases are a match to TRBD1. Losses at the gene ends were 4 bases for V and 0 bases for J; bases not matched to a gene: 4. The CDR3 has 15 residues. CDR1 MNHEY and CDR2 SVGAGI come from the germline V gene.

In the case of this clone: At one end the junction does not follow the germline gene, possibly because of a read error. The chain carries TRBV7-7 and TRBJ1-1, with a weak D call TRBD1 (5 bases). The CDR3 spans 14 residues. Germline V lookup: CDR1 SSHAT, CDR2 FNYEAQ (reference sequence). Here the CDR3 reads CASSSRAGVTEAFF. CDR3 coding DNA: TGTGCTAGCAGCTCCAGGGCGGGTGTCACTGAAGCTTTCTTT.

In its sample, this clone was seen once. The chain is built from TRBV5-1 and TRBJ1-1, with 12 positions matching TRBD1. The CDR3 extends over 13 amino acids. Germline V gene lookup returns CDR1 SGHRS and CDR2 YFSETQ. V trimming: 4 bases; J trimming: 8 bases; junction bases outside the gene matches: 3. The CDR3 DNA follows: TGCGCCAGCAGCCCGGGACAGGGGGCAGAAGCTTTCTTT. The encoded protein is CASSPGQGAEAFF.

This chain joins TRBV30 and TRBJ1-4; D not certain. Per germline, CDR1 GTSNPN and CDR2 SVGIG (reference sequence). With 5 bases removed from V and 8 bases from J, the gap between germline ends came to 6 bases. This CDR3 comprises 10 residues. The CDR3 loop is CAWYGEKLFF. CDR3 coding DNA: TGTGCCTGGTACGGGGAAAAACTGTTTTTT.

This sequence joins TRBV5-6 and TRBJ1-6, with D maybe TRBD1 (5 bases). CDR1 is SGHDT and CDR2 is YYEEEE in the germline V gene. The V and J ends lost 1 base and 14 bases respectively, with 22 bases between them. The CDR3 consists of 16 residues. CDR3 region: CASSLTYGARIEALHF. Here the CDR3 DNA reads TGTGCCAGCAGCTTGACGTACGGGGCCCGAATCGAGGCCCTCCACTTT.

V and J are TRBV18 and TRBJ2-5; D ambiguous. Trimming cost V 5 bases and J 1 base, with 2 bases left between them. CDR1 and CDR2 (germline): KGHSH, LQKENI. This CDR3 has 11 amino acids. The CDR3 protein is CASSTQETQYF. Written as DNA, the CDR3 is TGTGCCAGCTCAACCCAAGAGACCCAGTACTTC.

This clone was seen a handful of times. V gene TRBV10-3 combines with J gene TRBJ1-1; 7 nucleotides line up with TRBD1. Per germline, CDR1 ENHRY and CDR2 SYGVKD. Trimming at V came to 5 bases and at J to 1 base, leaving 4 bases not matched to a gene. The CDR3 has 14 residues. As DNA, the CDR3 is TGTGCCATCAGTCAGACAGGGAGGAACACTGAAGCTTTCTTT. This gives the protein CAISQTGRNTEAFF.

The rearrangement uses TRBV2 and TRBJ1-2; D unresolved. CDR3 length: 11 amino acids. V was clipped by 2 bases and J by 6 bases, with 4 bases between them. CDR1 SNHLY and CDR2 FYNNEI come from the germline V gene. Written as DNA, the CDR3 is TGTGCCAGCAGTGAATGGGATGGCTACACCTTC. This codes for CASSEWDGYTF.

The rearrangement joins TRBV2 to TRBJ1-3, with D tentatively TRBD1 (6 bases). Germline V lookup: CDR1 SNHLY, CDR2 FYNNEI. Trimming removed 2 bases from V and 4 bases from J, with 9 bases in between. The CDR3 has 14 amino acids. The CDR3 DNA reads as TGTGCCAGCAGTGAATGGGGGCCCGGAAACACCATATATTTT. Translated: CASSEWGPGNTIYF. Based on the CDR3 plus reference TRBV2 and TRBJ1-3, the full variable domain is EPEVTQTPSHQVTQMGQEVILRCVPISNHLYFYWYRQILGQKVEFLVSFYNNEISEKSEIFDDQFSVERPDGSNFTLKIRSTKLEDSAMYFCASSEWGPGNTIYFGEGSWLTVV.

This chain uses TRBV15 with TRBJ1-6, with D unclear. Germline V gives CDR1 LNHNV, CDR2 YYDKDF (reference sequence). The CDR3 is 13 amino acids. The V and J ends lost 8 bases and 0 bases respectively, with 5 bases between them. In DNA, the CDR3 is TGTGCCACCGGGCCCTCCTATAATTCACCCCTCCACTTT. It codes for CATGPSYNSPLHF.

The V call is TRBV7-8, the J call TRBJ1-2, with D unclear. The germline CDR1 and CDR2 sequences are SGHVS and FQNEAQ. The V and J ends lost 5 bases and 5 bases respectively, with 18 bases between them. This CDR3 region has 15 residues. The CDR3 nucleotides are TGTGCCAGCAGCCCGATGGGGTCCCTATTATATGGCTACACCTTC. Protein product: CASSPMGSLLYGYTF. The full variable domain, completed using reference TRBV7-8 and TRBJ1-2, is GAGVSQSPRYKVAKRGQDVALRCDPISGHVSLFWYQQALGQGPEFLTYFQNEAQLDKSGLPSDRFFAERPEGSVSTLKIQRTQQEDSAVYLCASSPMGSLLYGYTFGSGTRLTVV.